This TCR beta chain was sequenced in a study of PD-1 blockade in classical Hodgkin lymphoma. The time point denotes: cycle 4 day 1 (C4D1), after around six weeks of nivolumab. All trial patients relapsed after autologous stem cell transplantation. This clone was detected a few times. The assay was immunoSEQ multiplex PCR, and TCRdb's table has in-frame clones only and misses some. Of some 95,000 clones listed, over 75% are singletons. V was pared by 7 bases and J by 8 bases, with 10 bases of the junction left unmatched. The CDR3 runs to 13 residues. Germline V gives CDR1 MNHNS, CDR2 SASEGT. The genes are TRBV6-1 and TRBJ1-1; 7 positions agree with TRBD1. The sequencing here drew on peripheral blood mononuclear cells (PBMCs), taken before the fourth cycle of nivolumab. The source of this sequence is a human donor with classical Hodgkin lymphoma. This CDR3 is CASNPSTGEEAFF. CDR3 DNA sequence: TGTGCCAGCAACCCGAGTACAGGGGAAGAAGCTTTCTTT.